The 8 T cell receptor beta chains reported below all come from one sample, sequenced in a study of technical replicates of blood from a few donors (dated by TCRdb to about 2017). Receptors were amplified or captured by the immunoSEQ multiplex PCR assay. TCRdb's version of the immuneACCESS table is confined to in-frame rearrangements and falls short of the full clone set. An unresolved V gene accounts for under half of the shortfall where checked; the remainder is of unknown origin. The sample has 95,000 to 100,000 clones on record, roughly 95% of them singletons. The top ten clones comprise 0.2% to 0.25% of the sample. The sample was T cells isolated from PBMCs. The receptor set was obtained from a human donor in good health.

In this sample, this clone turned up once. V usage is TRBV2 and J usage is TRBJ2-7; possibly TRBD1 for D (6 bases). V lost 7 bases and J 7 bases, leaving 11 bases between the germline ends. Germline loops: CDR1 SNHLY, CDR2 FYNNEI. This CDR3 region has 11 residues. CDR3 sequence reads: CASIQGGEQYF. The CDR3 DNA is TGTGCCAGCATACAAGGGGGAGAGCAGTACTTC.

The chain couples TRBV5-1 to TRBJ1-1; TRBD1 matches 8 bases. Germline V gives CDR1 SGHRS, CDR2 YFSETQ. This CDR3 region has 17 residues. Trimming took 3 bases from V and 1 from J; bases not matched to a gene: 11. The chain's CDR3 is CASSWLRQGSTNTEAFF. CDR3 nucleotide sequence: TGCGCCAGCAGCTGGCTCAGACAGGGGAGTACGAACACTGAAGCTTTCTTT.

The rearrangement links TRBV5-1 to TRBJ2-2; the D gene is possibly TRBD1 (5 bases). CDR1 and CDR2 from the germline V gene are SGHRS and YFSETQ. V shed 0 bases and J shed 6 bases, with 12 bases lying between them. The CDR3 runs to 15 residues. CDR3 sequence: CASSLDRQRAGELFF. The CDR3, as DNA: TGCGCCAGCAGCTTGGACAGACAGCGCGCCGGGGAGCTGTTTTTT. The complete variable domain, with remaining parts taken from reference TRBV5-1 and TRBJ2-2, reads KAGVTQTPRYLIKTRGQQVTLSCSPISGHRSVSWYQQTPGQGLQFLFEYFSETQRNKGNFPGRFSGRQFSNSRSEMNVSTLELGDSALYLCASSLDRQRAGELFFGEGSRLTVL.

The rearrangement uses TRBV4-1 and TRBJ2-1, with a weak D call TRBD2 (6 bases). The germline V and J ends were trimmed by 0 bases and 0 bases, with 9 bases remaining between them. Germline values: CDR1 MGHRA, CDR2 YSYEKL. This CDR3 region has 16 residues. CDR3 amino acids: CASSQEAGSSYNEQFF. Here the CDR3 DNA reads TGCGCCAGCAGCCAAGAAGCCGGGAGCTCCTACAATGAGCAGTTCTTC.

The J gene is TRBJ1-5, the V gene TRBV7-9; D perhaps matches TRBD1 (6 bases). This CDR3 region has 15 residues. Trimming removed 1 base from V and 6 bases from J, with 13 bases in between. Germline CDR1 and CDR2: SEHNR and FQNEAQ (reference sequence). The CDR3, as DNA: TGTGCCAGCAGCTTAGAGGTATCAGGGGTTCAGCCCCAGCATTTT. Amino acids: CASSLEVSGVQPQHF.

The genes are TRBV5-6 and TRBJ1-1; TRBD1 aligns across 10 bases. In germline, CDR1 is SGHDT, CDR2 YYEEEE. There are 14 residues in the CDR3. V shed 0 bases, J shed 8 bases, and the junction held 4 bases outside the gene matches. The CDR3 is CASSLEGQGEEAFF. The CDR3 region has the DNA TGTGCCAGCAGCTTGGAAGGACAGGGGGAAGAAGCTTTCTTT.

The gene calls are TRBV7-9 and TRBJ1-5, with 8 positions matching TRBD1. This CDR3 is built from 16 residues. From germline, CDR1 is SEHNR and CDR2 FQNEAQ (reference sequence). V trimming: 1 base; J trimming: 3 bases; junction bases outside the gene matches: 5. As DNA, the CDR3 is TGTGCCAGCAGCTTAGAAGCAGGGGGCATCAATCAGCCCCAGCATTTT. Translating it yields CASSLEAGGINQPQHF.

The V call is TRBV4-1, the J call TRBJ2-3, with no clear D. This CDR3 region has 13 residues. CDR1 and CDR2 from the germline V gene are MGHRA and YSYEKL. Trimming left V 6 bases short and J 2 bases short, with 9 bases between. Here the CDR3 reads CASRSLHTDTQYF. The CDR3 bases are TGCGCCAGCAGGAGCCTCCACACAGATACGCAGTATTTT.